This T cell receptor (beta chain) was recovered during a study of T cells in Graves' hyperthyroidism and ophthalmopathy. RNA transcripts provided the source from which TCR beta CDR3 regions were amplified. HTBI primers were the set used in a first-round RT-PCR of the TCR CDR3. TCRdb re-analysed the multiplex PCR reads in MiXCR, keeping a single row per CDR3 protein. The repertoire holds 490,000 or so distinct CDR3 sequences, with around 50% as singletons. Trimming cost V 2 bases and J 4 bases, with 17 bases left between them. The CDR3 contains 16 residues. CDR1 is MNHEY and CDR2 is SMNVEV in the germline V gene (reference sequence). Exclusion followed for patients with uncontrolled infection, other autoimmune disease, pregnancy or lactation. The diagnoses drew upon clinical symptoms, serum thyroxine and TRAb, thyroid ultrasound and orbital computed tomography.

The J gene is TRBJ1-2, the V gene TRBV27, with D perhaps TRBD1 (6 bases). This clonotype was sampled from an adult woman with Graves' disease, either hyperthyroidism or ophthalmopathy (not recorded which). What was sequenced was peripheral blood or thyroid tissue (not recorded which). The CDR3 DNA is TGTGCCAGCAGTTTAAGGGGAGGGGGATTGACCTATGGCTACACCTTC. This gives the protein CASSLRGGGLTYGYTF.